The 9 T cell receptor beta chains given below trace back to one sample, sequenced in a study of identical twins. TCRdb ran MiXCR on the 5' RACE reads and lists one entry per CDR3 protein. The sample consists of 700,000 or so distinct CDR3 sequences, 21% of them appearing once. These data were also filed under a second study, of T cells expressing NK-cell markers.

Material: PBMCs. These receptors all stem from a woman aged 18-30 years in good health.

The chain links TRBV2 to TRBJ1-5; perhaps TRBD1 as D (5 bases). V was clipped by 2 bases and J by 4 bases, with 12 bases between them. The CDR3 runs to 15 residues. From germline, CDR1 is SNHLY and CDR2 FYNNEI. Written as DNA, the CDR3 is TGTGCCAGCAGTGAACATCGCGGGGGGAATCAGCCCCAGCATTTT. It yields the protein CASSEHRGGNQPQHF.

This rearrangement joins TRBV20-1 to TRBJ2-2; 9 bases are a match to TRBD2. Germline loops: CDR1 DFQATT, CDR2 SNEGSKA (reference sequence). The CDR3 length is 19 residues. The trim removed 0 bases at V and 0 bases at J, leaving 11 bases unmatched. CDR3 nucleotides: TGCAGTGCTAGAGATTATGCGGGAGGGACTTTGTCGAACACCGGGGAGCTGTTTTTT. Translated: CSARDYAGGTLSNTGELFF.

This CDR3 reads CAWSVYQVSGTQYF. CDR3 nucleotide sequence: TGTGCCTGGAGTGTCTATCAAGTGTCAGGGACCCAGTACTTC. V and J are TRBV30 and TRBJ2-5, with D unclear. V dropped 0 bases and J dropped 7 bases, with 15 bases sitting between them. The CDR3 extends over 14 amino acids. Per germline, CDR1 GTSNPN and CDR2 SVGIG (reference sequence).

The DNA for the CDR3 is TGCAGTGCTCTGGACAGGGCTGGCTACACCTTC. Translated, it gives CSALDRAGYTF. The chain combines TRBV20-1 with TRBJ1-2; TRBD1 matches 8 bases. The CDR3 consists of 11 residues. Trimming took 5 bases from V and 7 from J; bases not matched to a gene: 3. From germline, CDR1 is DFQATT and CDR2 SNEGSKA (reference sequence).

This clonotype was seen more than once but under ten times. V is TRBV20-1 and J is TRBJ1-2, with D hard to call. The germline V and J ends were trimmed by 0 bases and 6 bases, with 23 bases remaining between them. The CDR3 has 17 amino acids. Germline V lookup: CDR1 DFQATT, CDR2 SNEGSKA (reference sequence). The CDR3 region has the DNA TGCAGTGCTAGAGATCCTAGGAGACTTGGGTCTTTCGATGGCTACACCTTC. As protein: CSARDPRRLGSFDGYTF.

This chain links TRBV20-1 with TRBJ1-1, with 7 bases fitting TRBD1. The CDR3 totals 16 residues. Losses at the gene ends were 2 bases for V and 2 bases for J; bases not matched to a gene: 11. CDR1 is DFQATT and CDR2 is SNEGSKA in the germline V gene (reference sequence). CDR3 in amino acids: CSARRGGADTNTEAFF. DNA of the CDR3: TGCAGTGCTAGAAGAGGGGGCGCGGATACCAACACTGAAGCTTTCTTT.

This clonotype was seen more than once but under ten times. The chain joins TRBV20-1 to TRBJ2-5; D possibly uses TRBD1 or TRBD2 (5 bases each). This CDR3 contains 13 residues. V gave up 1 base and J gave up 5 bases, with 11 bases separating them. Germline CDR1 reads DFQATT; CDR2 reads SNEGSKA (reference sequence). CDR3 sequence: CSARVGAGETQYF. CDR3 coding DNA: TGCAGTGCTAGAGTCGGGGCCGGGGAGACCCAGTACTTC.

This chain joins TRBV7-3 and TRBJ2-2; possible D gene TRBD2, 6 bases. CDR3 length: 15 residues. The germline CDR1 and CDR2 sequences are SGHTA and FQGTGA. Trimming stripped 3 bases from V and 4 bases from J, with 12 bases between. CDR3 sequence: CASSLGGPGTGELFF. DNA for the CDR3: TGTGCCAGCAGCTTGGGAGGACCCGGCACCGGGGAGCTGTTTTTT.

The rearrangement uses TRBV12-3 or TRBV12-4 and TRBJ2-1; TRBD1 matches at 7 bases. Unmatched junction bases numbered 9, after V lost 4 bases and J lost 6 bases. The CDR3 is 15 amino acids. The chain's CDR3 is CASSSQGDLVNEQFF. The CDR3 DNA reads TGTGCCAGCAGTTCTCAGGGGGATCTGGTCAATGAGCAGTTCTTC.